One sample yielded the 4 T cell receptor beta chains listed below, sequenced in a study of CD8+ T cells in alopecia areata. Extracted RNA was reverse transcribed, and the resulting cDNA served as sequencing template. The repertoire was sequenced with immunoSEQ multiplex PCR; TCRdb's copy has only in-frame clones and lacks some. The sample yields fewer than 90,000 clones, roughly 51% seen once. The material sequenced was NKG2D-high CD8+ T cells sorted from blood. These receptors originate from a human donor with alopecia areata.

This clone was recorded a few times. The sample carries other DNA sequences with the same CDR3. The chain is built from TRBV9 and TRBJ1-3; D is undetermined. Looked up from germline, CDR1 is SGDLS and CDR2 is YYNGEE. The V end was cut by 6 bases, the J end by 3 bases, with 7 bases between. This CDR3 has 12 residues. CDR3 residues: CASKGDGNTIYF. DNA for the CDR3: TGTGCCAGCAAGGGTGATGGAAACACCATATATTTT.

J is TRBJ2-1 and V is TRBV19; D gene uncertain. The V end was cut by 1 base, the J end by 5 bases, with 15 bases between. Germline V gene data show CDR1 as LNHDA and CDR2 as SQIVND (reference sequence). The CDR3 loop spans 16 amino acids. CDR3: CASSIGAGYYDNEQFF. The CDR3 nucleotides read TGTGCCAGTAGTATAGGAGCCGGGTATTATGACAATGAGCAGTTCTTC.

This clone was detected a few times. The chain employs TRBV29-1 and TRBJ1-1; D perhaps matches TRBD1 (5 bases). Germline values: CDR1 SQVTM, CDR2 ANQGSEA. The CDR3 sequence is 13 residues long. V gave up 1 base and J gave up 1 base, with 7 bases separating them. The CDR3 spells CSVEGGTNTEAFF. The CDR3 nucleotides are TGCAGCGTTGAAGGGGGCACGAACACTGAAGCTTTCTTT.

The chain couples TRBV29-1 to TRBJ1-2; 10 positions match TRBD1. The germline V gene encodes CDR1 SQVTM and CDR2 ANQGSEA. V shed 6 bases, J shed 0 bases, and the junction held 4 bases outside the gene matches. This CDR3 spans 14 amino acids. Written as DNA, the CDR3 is TGCAGCGTGGCCGGGACAGGGGCTAACTATGGCTACACCTTC. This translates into CSVAGTGANYGYTF.